The TCR beta chain described here comes from a study of CD8 T cells in ankylosing spondylitis. Study-level results: Significantly higher representation of disease-linked clones was reported for matched ankylosing spondylitis synovial fluid. Before this, some motif variants had been reported in reactive arthritis synovial fluid and blood.

On this clonotype itself: Antigen unknown.

MiXCR was run by TCRdb on the 5' RACE reads, yielding one entry per CDR3 protein. The sample records about 190,000 distinct CDR3 sequences, approximately 13% being singletons. V lost 6 bases and J lost 2, with 12 bases in between. The CDR3 is 14 residues long. Germline CDR1 LNHNV, CDR2 YYDKDF (reference sequence). The V and J genes are TRBV15 and TRBJ2-3; D could derive from TRBD1 or TRBD2 (5 bases each). The receptor was derived from a female donor with ankylosing spondylitis or in good health (not recorded which). The sequenced sample was blood, either unsorted or a sorted T cell fraction (not recorded which). The CDR3 DNA reads TGTGCCACCAGGGAGTTGGGGGTCACAGATACGCAGTATTTT. Translated, it gives CATRELGVTDTQYF.